This T cell receptor beta chain was captured in a study of blood T cell repertoires in COVID-19. Study background: There were acute and convalescent COVID-19 samples, and they came from the United States, Italy and Spain.

Per the germline V gene, CDR1 is SGHDT and CDR2 is YYEEEE. The V segment lost 4 bases and the J segment 0 bases; nucleotides outside the gene matches: 2. CDR3 length equals 15 residues. Concerning this clone itself: The identical CDR3 is also encoded by other nucleotide sequences in the sample.

In the source study's methods: Reference gene primer amplification gave estimated nucleated cell counts. Sequencing used immunoSEQ multiplex PCR; TCRdb keeps in-frame clones, though not all of them. The V and J calls and clone size come from that table; D and trimming were worked out from the DNA. The table shows about 60,000 clones, with 65% to 80% occurring only once. The rearrangement links TRBV5-6 to TRBJ2-7, with 12 bases identical to TRBD2. The TCR originated in a human donor in a cohort sampled during active COVID-19. What was sequenced was peripheral blood. CDR3 coding DNA: TGTGCCAGCAGCAGACTAGCGGGGGACTCCTACGAGCAGTACTTC. Encoded protein: CASSRLAGDSYEQYF.